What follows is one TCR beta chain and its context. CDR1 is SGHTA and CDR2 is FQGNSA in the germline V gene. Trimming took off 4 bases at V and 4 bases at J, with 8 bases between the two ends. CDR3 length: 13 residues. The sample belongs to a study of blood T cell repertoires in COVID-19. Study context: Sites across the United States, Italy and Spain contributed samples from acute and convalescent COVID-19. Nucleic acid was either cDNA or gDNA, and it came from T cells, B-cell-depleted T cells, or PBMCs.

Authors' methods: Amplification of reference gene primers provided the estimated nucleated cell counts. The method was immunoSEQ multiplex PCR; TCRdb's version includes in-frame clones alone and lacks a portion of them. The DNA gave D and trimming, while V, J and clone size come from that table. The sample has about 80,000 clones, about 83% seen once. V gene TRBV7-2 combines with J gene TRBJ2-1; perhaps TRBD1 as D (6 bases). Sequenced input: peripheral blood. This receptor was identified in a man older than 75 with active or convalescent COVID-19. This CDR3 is CASSWTAYNEQFF. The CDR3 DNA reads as TGTGCCAGCAGCTGGACAGCTTACAATGAGCAGTTCTTC.